The 30 T cell receptor beta chains listed next were all sequenced from one sample in a study of T cells in Graves' hyperthyroidism and ophthalmopathy. RNA transcripts served as the template for amplifying TCR beta CDR3 regions. Researchers ran a first-round RT-PCR on the TCR CDR3 using the HTBI primer set. TCRdb reanalysed the multiplex PCR reads using MiXCR and keeps one entry per CDR3 protein. The sample holds around 600,000 distinct CDR3 sequences; more than 12% are singletons and the top ten take about 12%. The sequencing sample was made of blood. Source of these receptors: a woman between 50 and 59 years old with Graves' ophthalmopathy.

This clonotype was observed many times. The chain combines TRBV12-3 or TRBV12-4 with TRBJ1-2, with 10 bases aligning to TRBD1. The CDR3 is made up of 15 amino acids. With 5 bases clipped from V and 1 base from J, the junction kept 4 bases outside the gene matches. The CDR3 loop is CASSTDRGSNYGYTF. CDR3 DNA sequence: TGTGCCAGCAGTACGGACAGGGGGAGTAACTATGGCTACACCTTC.

This clonotype was observed at least ten times. The V gene is TRBV2, the J gene TRBJ1-1; tentative D call: TRBD1 (6 bases). The germline gives CDR1 SNHLY, CDR2 FYNNEI. The CDR3 spans 14 residues. Trimming took 5 bases from V and 4 from J, leaving 14 bases between them. This CDR3 is CASSSRGLVTEAFF. For the CDR3, the DNA is TGTGCCAGCAGTTCAAGGGGGTTGGTCACTGAAGCTTTCTTT.

This clonotype has just a few counts. The chain links TRBV29-1 to TRBJ1-2; 12 nucleotides line up with TRBD1. V shed 6 bases and J 5 bases; nucleotides not matched to a gene: 4. CDR3 size: 13 residues. The germline CDR1 and CDR2 sequences are SQVTM and ANQGSEA. CDR3 sequence (DNA): TGCAGCGTAAAGGGACAGGGGGCGTATGGCTACACCTTC. Its protein product is CSVKGQGAYGYTF.

There are many counts of this clonotype. V gene TRBV7-2 combines with J gene TRBJ2-3, with 8 bases fitting TRBD2. The J segment lost 2 bases and the V segment lost 4 bases, leaving 5 bases of the junction unmatched. CDR3 length equals 15 residues. Germline V gene lookup returns CDR1 SGHTA and CDR2 FQGNSA. The CDR3 nucleotides read TGTGCCAGCAGCTCGCGGGAGGTCCTCACAGATACGCAGTATTTT. Translated: CASSSREVLTDTQYF.

This clonotype was seen a few times. CDR3 nucleotides: TGTGCCAGCAGTTACTCGAGCGTGGAAAAACTGTTTTTT. Amino acid sequence: CASSYSSVEKLFF. V gene TRBV6-6 combines with J gene TRBJ1-4, with no clear D. The CDR3 runs to 13 residues. The germline V and J ends were trimmed by 0 bases and 8 bases, with 7 bases remaining between them. Per germline, CDR1 MNHNY and CDR2 SVGAGI (reference sequence).

This clonotype appeared many times. The V and J genes are TRBV7-9 and TRBJ1-2; 8 bases are shared with TRBD1. This CDR3 has 15 amino acids. CDR1 and CDR2 from the germline V gene are SEHNR and FQNEAQ (reference sequence). With 1 base clipped from V and 2 bases from J, the junction kept 3 bases outside the gene matches. The DNA for the CDR3 is TGTGCCAGCAGCTTAGGACGGACAGGGAACTATGGCTACACCTTC. This codes for CASSLGRTGNYGYTF.

This clonotype was seen at least ten times. The chain carries TRBV5-1 and TRBJ2-7, with D tentatively TRBD1 or TRBD2 (6 bases each). The germline V and J ends were trimmed by 7 bases and 6 bases, with 23 bases remaining between them. There are 15 residues in the CDR3. In germline, CDR1 is SGHRS, CDR2 YFSETQ. The CDR3 protein is CASGGRLGSGGEQYF. Written as DNA, the CDR3 is TGCGCCAGCGGGGGGCGCTTGGGGTCTGGCGGCGAGCAGTACTTC.

This clonotype was observed at least ten times. The rearrangement joins TRBV15 to TRBJ2-7; D remains unclear. Trimming left V 0 bases short and J 5 bases short, with 14 bases between. Germline V CDR1 and CDR2: LNHNV, YYDKDF (reference sequence). The CDR3 runs to 15 residues. The CDR3 loop reads CATSRDLAELNEQYF. In DNA form, the CDR3 reads TGTGCCACCAGCAGAGATTTGGCAGAGTTAAACGAGCAGTACTTC.

This clonotype was recorded once. A much larger clone is a single base away; this may be a read error. The V gene is TRBV3-1, the J gene TRBJ2-2; the D is unclear. The germline gives CDR1 LGHDT, CDR2 YNNKEL (reference sequence). The CDR3 loop spans 12 amino acids. CDR3 residues: CASGQETGELFF. The CDR3 DNA is TGTGCCAGCGGCCAAGAGACCGGGGAGCTGTTTTTT.

This clonotype occurred many times. The gene calls are TRBV18 and TRBJ2-3, with D perhaps TRBD2 (5 bases). CDR1 and CDR2 from the germline V gene are KGHSH and LQKENI. V was cut by 2 bases and J by 0 bases, with 9 bases left in between. This CDR3 has 15 residues. The CDR3 reads CASSPSPGSTDTQYF. The CDR3 DNA follows: TGTGCCAGCTCACCATCTCCGGGAAGCACAGATACGCAGTATTTT.

This clonotype has ten or more counts. The chain recombines TRBV6-1 with TRBJ2-7; TRBD1 is a possible D gene (6 bases). CDR3 length: 14 residues. Trimming pared 3 bases from V and 7 bases from J, leaving 16 bases between. The germline V gene encodes CDR1 MNHNS and CDR2 SASEGT. CDR3 DNA: TGTGCCAGCAGTGAGTCTGGGGGCGATGAAGAGCAGTACTTC. Protein sequence: CASSESGGDEEQYF.

In this sample, this clonotype turned up a few times. V is TRBV20-1 and J is TRBJ2-7; weak D call: TRBD1 (5 bases). CDR3 size: 13 residues. V lost 8 bases and J lost 4, with 18 bases in between. Germline loops: CDR1 DFQATT, CDR2 SNEGSKA (reference sequence). Here the CDR3 DNA reads TGCAGTTCCAGCTTGGGGCACGGGTACGAGCAGTACTTC. Protein sequence: CSSSLGHGYEQYF.

This clonotype was seen repeatedly, ten times or more. The rearrangement links TRBV24-1 to TRBJ2-1; tentatively, D is TRBD1 (6 bases). CDR1 and CDR2 from the germline V gene are KGHDR and SFDVKD. The CDR3 is 16 residues long. V shed 6 bases and J shed 6 bases, with 20 bases lying between them. The CDR3 is CATSNRVGNIGNEQFF. CDR3 sequence (DNA): TGTGCCACCAGTAACAGGGTCGGGAATATTGGCAATGAGCAGTTCTTC.

This clonotype came up many times. The genes are TRBV6-5 and TRBJ2-7; D may be TRBD2 (5 bases). Trimming took off 0 bases at V and 0 bases at J, with 12 bases between the two ends. The CDR3 is 16 amino acids. In germline, CDR1 is MNHEY, CDR2 SVGAGI. For the CDR3, the DNA is TGTGCCAGCAGTTACTCGATCGGGGTCTCCTCCTACGAGCAGTACTTC. Protein product: CASSYSIGVSSYEQYF.

This clonotype was seen repeatedly, ten times or more. CDR3 region: CASSLASANSYEQYF. In DNA form, the CDR3 reads TGTGCCAGCAGTTTAGCTAGCGCAAACTCCTACGAGCAGTACTTC. The V call is TRBV28, the J call TRBJ2-7, with a weak D call TRBD2 (6 bases). Trimming took off 2 bases at V and 0 bases at J, with 11 bases between the two ends. Per germline, CDR1 MDHEN and CDR2 SYDVKM. The CDR3 sequence is 15 residues long.

In its sample, this clonotype was seen many times. DNA for the CDR3: TGTGCCAGCAGTTTAACACAAATCAGGACCAATGAGCAGTTCTTC. It codes for CASSLTQIRTNEQFF. The chain has TRBV12-3 or TRBV12-4 and TRBJ2-1; D remains unclear. The CDR3 extends over 15 amino acids. V lost 2 bases, J lost 6 bases, and 14 bases lay in between.

The table lists this clonotype with many counts. V gene TRBV27 combines with J gene TRBJ2-1, with 7 bases aligning to TRBD2. Germline V gives CDR1 MNHEY, CDR2 SMNVEV (reference sequence). The CDR3 runs to 15 residues. V was pared by 6 bases and J by 4 bases, with 9 bases of the junction left unmatched. In DNA, the CDR3 is TGTGCCAGCAGCCCGCTTATAGCGGGTTACAATGAGCAGTTCTTC. It is translated as CASSPLIAGYNEQFF.

The chain couples TRBV12-3 or TRBV12-4 to TRBJ2-5; D unclear. CDR3 length: 13 amino acids. V was clipped by 6 bases and J by 5 bases, with 13 bases between them. CDR3 in DNA: TGTGCCAGCAGCCCGGCTAGGACGGAGACCCAGTACTTC. Translating gives CASSPARTETQYF.

This clonotype has at least ten counts. This CDR3 reads CASSEMNTEAFF. CDR3 sequence (DNA): TGTGCCAGCAGCGAGATGAACACTGAAGCTTTCTTT. The chain has TRBV3-1 and TRBJ1-1; the D is unclear. V was trimmed by 5 bases and J by 0 bases, leaving 4 bases between them. The CDR3 totals 12 residues. CDR1 is LGHDT and CDR2 is YNNKEL in the germline V gene (reference sequence).

This clonotype was recorded a few times. The rearrangement joins TRBV20-1 to TRBJ2-7, with D perhaps being TRBD1 or TRBD2 (5 bases each). Germline lookup yields CDR1 DFQATT and CDR2 SNEGSKA (reference sequence). Trimming removed 1 base from V and 0 bases from J, with 13 bases in between. The CDR3 length is 15 residues. The DNA for the CDR3 is TGCAGTGCTAGAGCCCGAGGGACGAGCTCCTACGAGCAGTACTTC. This encodes CSARARGTSSYEQYF.

A few counts support this clonotype. V is TRBV10-3 and J is TRBJ2-1; 10 nucleotides line up with TRBD1. V dropped 4 bases and J dropped 3; count of bases not matched to a gene: 3. Germline CDR1 and CDR2: ENHRY and SYGVKD. The CDR3 loop spans 15 amino acids. The CDR3 spells CAISGDRGVYNEQFF. CDR3 DNA: TGTGCCATCAGTGGGGACAGGGGTGTCTACAATGAGCAGTTCTTC.

V gene TRBV7-9 combines with J gene TRBJ1-6; perhaps TRBD1 as D (5 bases). The CDR3 covers 16 residues. Germline CDR1 and CDR2: SEHNR and FQNEAQ (reference sequence). V lost 3 bases and J lost 11, with 20 bases in between. As DNA, the CDR3 is TGTGCCAGCAGCTTCTACGGGACGGTGAAGAATCCACCCCTCCACTTT. Its protein is CASSFYGTVKNPPLHF.

This clonotype was seen at least ten times. The chain uses TRBV29-1 and TRBJ2-1; 8 bases map to TRBD2. Germline trimming cut 5 bases from V and 9 bases from J; bases unmatched to any gene: 9. Germline-derived CDR1 and CDR2 are SQVTM and ANQGSEA. The CDR3 is 13 amino acids. The DNA for the CDR3 is TGCAGCGTTTCCTCCCGGCTAGCGGGTGAGCAGTTCTTC. This sequence encodes CSVSSRLAGEQFF.

This clonotype was seen many times. The chain is built from TRBV28 and TRBJ2-3; D gene ambiguous. The CDR3 loop spans 14 amino acids. Germline CDR1 MDHEN, CDR2 SYDVKM. Trimming cost V 4 bases and J 8 bases, with 16 bases left between them. CDR3 DNA sequence: TGTGCCAGCAGTTCCCCCGGACGGCTTGCTACGCAGTATTTT. Amino acids: CASSSPGRLATQYF.

The chain joins TRBV6-1 to TRBJ2-3; D is unresolved. Germline V gene data show CDR1 as MNHNS and CDR2 as SASEGT. The V gene lost 5 bases and the J gene lost 4 bases, with 10 bases spanning the gap. CDR3 length: 13 amino acids. The CDR3 coding sequence is TGTGCCAGCAGTTTCAGAGAACCAGATACGCAGTATTTT. Translating it yields CASSFREPDTQYF.

This clonotype was found a few times. The V gene is TRBV6-1, the J gene TRBJ2-1, with 10 bases lining up with TRBD2. The V segment lost 3 bases and the J segment 9 bases; nucleotides outside the gene matches: 5. Germline V gene sequence: CDR1 MNHNS, CDR2 SASEGT. This CDR3 comprises 14 residues. This CDR3 is CASSELAGAGEQFF. The CDR3 nucleotides are TGTGCCAGCAGTGAGCTAGCGGGAGCTGGTGAGCAGTTCTTC.

The rearrangement uses TRBV9 and TRBJ1-2; no definite D call. Germline CDR1 SGDLS, CDR2 YYNGEE. The ends were cut back, 3 bases at V and 0 bases at J, with 9 bases in the middle. This CDR3 is built from 14 residues. CDR3 sequence reads: CASSAQTTNYGYTF. The CDR3 nucleotides read TGTGCCAGCAGCGCACAGACAACTAACTATGGCTACACCTTC.

At least ten counts were recorded for this clonotype. The V call is TRBV12-3 or TRBV12-4, the J call TRBJ2-7; 7 bases match TRBD2. The CDR3 extends over 13 amino acids. J gave up 5 bases and V 1 base, and 2 bases lay outside the gene matches. CDR3 residues: CASSLGSGNEQYF. The DNA for the CDR3 is TGTGCCAGCAGTTTAGGGAGCGGGAACGAGCAGTACTTC.

This clonotype was seen at least ten times. The V call is TRBV7-9, the J call TRBJ1-1; 7 bases are a match to TRBD1. The germline CDR1 and CDR2 sequences are SEHNR and FQNEAQ (reference sequence). Unmatched junction bases numbered 6, after V lost 5 bases and J lost 3 bases. The CDR3 sequence is 14 residues long. CDR3 in amino acids: CASSHRGGDTEAFF. The CDR3 nucleotides read TGTGCCAGCAGCCACAGGGGAGGTGACACTGAAGCTTTCTTT.

Only a few counts were recorded for this clonotype. The chain couples TRBV7-9 to TRBJ2-5, with D perhaps TRBD1 (5 bases). V was cut by 5 bases and J by 1 base, with 11 bases left in between. The CDR3 covers 14 residues. In germline, CDR1 is SEHNR, CDR2 FQNEAQ (reference sequence). The CDR3 spells CASSPNDSQETQYF. The CDR3, as DNA: TGTGCCAGCAGCCCCAATGACAGCCAAGAGACCCAGTACTTC.